These T cell receptor beta chains were read from a single sample in a study of OX40 agonist ivuxolimab in advanced cancers. The table came from immunoSEQ multiplex PCR; TCRdb's copy has only in-frame clones and leaves some out. In the table there are approximately 97,000 clones, about nine tenths of which are singletons. The sequencing used CD4+ or CD8+ T cells sorted from blood, collected in a trial of the OX40 agonist ivuxolimab. These receptors came from an adult with an advanced solid tumor such as melanoma, head and neck, liver or kidney cancer. CDR3s leave out the opening cysteine and the closing phenylalanine or tryptophan. The order of the fields is V gene, J gene, CDR3 protein.

V: TRBV7-8; J: TRBJ1-5; CDR3: ASTSSPDPLNQPQH
V: TRBV4-2; J: TRBJ2-3; CDR3: ASSQDSSGSTGSRDTQY
V: TRBV18; J: TRBJ1-1; CDR3: ASSVDPLGSMNTEAF
V: TRBV9; J: TRBJ2-3; CDR3: ASSVANTDTQY
V: TRBV6-6; J: TRBJ2-7; CDR3: ASSYSGGSYEQY
V: TRBV7-2; J: TRBJ2-3; CDR3: ASSRGWAGGTDTQY
V: TRBV7-8; J: TRBJ2-1; CDR3: ASSLLWGTTGHEQF
V: TRBV6-5; J: TRBJ1-6; CDR3: ASTFQGLGSPLH
V: TRBV25-1; J: TRBJ1-2; CDR3: ASSERKGGYT
V: TRBV5-1; J: TRBJ2-3; CDR3: ASSPDTSWVTQY
V: TRBV19; J: TRBJ1-1; CDR3: ASSVPQGASTEAF
V: TRBV15; J: TRBJ1-2; CDR3: ATSREGFGSYGYT
V: TRBV7-2; J: TRBJ2-1; CDR3: ASSSTRVSNEQF
V: TRBV7-3; J: TRBJ2-2; CDR3: ASSLTSDSTGELF
V: TRBV29-1; J: TRBJ2-2; CDR3: SALGGSGGELF
V: TRBV5-6; J: TRBJ2-7; CDR3: ASSLFEDRTYEQY
V: TRBV7-8; J: TRBJ2-7; CDR3: ASSLHENRADEQY
V: TRBV11-3; J: TRBJ1-3; CDR3: ASSLVASRVSGNTIY
V: TRBV11-2; J: TRBJ1-5; CDR3: ASSQDRAGQPQH
V: TRBV4-3; J: TRBJ1-4; CDR3: ASSHSEGFEKLF
V: TRBV9; J: TRBJ1-1; CDR3: ASSDRGWNTEAF
V: TRBV7-9; J: TRBJ2-3; CDR3: ASSLADTQY
V: TRBV14; J: TRBJ2-7; CDR3: ASSPQSTWDSYEQY
V: TRBV6-1; J: TRBJ2-3; CDR3: ASSEVGLAGRDTQY
V: TRBV18; J: TRBJ2-7; CDR3: ASSPSAESYEQY
V: TRBV19; J: TRBJ1-5; CDR3: ASSKGGGSQPQH
V: TRBV6-5; J: TRBJ1-6; CDR3: ASSPGGTTYH
V: TRBV27; J: TRBJ1-5; CDR3: ASSLNPQGPQH
V: TRBV7-6; J: TRBJ2-1; CDR3: ASSLGTPSGGSSSYNEQF
V: TRBV9; J: TRBJ2-7; CDR3: ASSVGGEGYEQY
V: TRBV7-9; J: TRBJ2-2; CDR3: ASSFLSTGELF
V: TRBV19; J: TRBJ1-5; CDR3: ASRRGQGNNQPQH
V: TRBV7-8; J: TRBJ2-7; CDR3: ASSYPGAYEQY
V: TRBV6-5; J: TRBJ2-5; CDR3: ASTDQGGTQY
V: TRBV25-1; J: TRBJ2-1; CDR3: ASSEYGLGWYNEQF
V: TRBV7-9; J: TRBJ1-1; CDR3: ASSPRHFLNTEAF
V: TRBV9; J: TRBJ1-5; CDR3: ASSLGWGQGSQPQH
V: TRBV2; J: TRBJ1-2; CDR3: ASSLTGSGYT
V: TRBV7-9; J: TRBJ1-1; CDR3: ASSPARAEAF
V: TRBV30; J: TRBJ2-7; CDR3: AWSQGAREQY
V: TRBV6-6; J: TRBJ2-7; CDR3: ASSSSRGSYEQY
V: TRBV4-1; J: TRBJ2-1; CDR3: ASSQVGETSGLVNEQF
V: TRBV4-3; J: TRBJ1-4; CDR3: ASADRSLDRKLF
V: TRBV7-2; J: TRBJ1-2; CDR3: ASSEGPSNLYGYT
V: TRBV19; J: TRBJ1-4; CDR3: ASSAHNEKLF
V: TRBV11-1; J: TRBJ2-2; CDR3: ASSLATSGSGELF
V: TRBV6-1; J: TRBJ1-5; CDR3: ASSPGQLNQPQH
V: TRBV7-2; J: TRBJ1-2; CDR3: ASTIQAGGLYGYT
V: TRBV2; J: TRBJ1-5; CDR3: ASSKSWENQPQH
V: TRBV7-9; J: TRBJ1-1; CDR3: ASSSQGFTEAF
V: TRBV6-5; J: TRBJ2-2; CDR3: ASSTRDRNTGELF
V: TRBV4-1; J: TRBJ1-3; CDR3: ASSRGESSGNTIY
V: TRBV5-4; J: TRBJ2-4; CDR3: ASSLNGAGAKNIQY
V: TRBV5-5; J: TRBJ1-1; CDR3: ASSSPRTGGTEAF
V: TRBV4-1; J: TRBJ1-1; CDR3: ASSQGGTAFNTEAF